Listed below are T cell receptor beta chains from one sample, sequenced in a study of cytomegalovirus exposure and HLA in healthy donors. Profiling relied on immunoSEQ multiplex PCR, and the TCRdb table lists in-frame clones only, not all of them. Of fewer than 140,000 clones detected, about 76% appear once; the ten largest clones hold about 6.1%. The material sequenced was PBMCs. Source of these receptors: a woman in her 50s in good health and CMV-seropositive. Each CDR3 is given with its conserved first and last residue. D genes are given only for firm matches. Not every row has a clone size; where given, it reads once, few, many or a size class.

TGTGCCAGCAGTTACTCGAGACAGAACACTGAAGCTTTCTTT	CASSYSRQNTEAFF	-	TRBV6-6	TRBJ1-1	few
TGTGCCAGCAGCCTCAACGAGGGTTCCTACGAGCAGTACTTC	CASSLNEGSYEQYF	-	TRBV4-2	TRBJ2-7	-
TGCGCCAGCAGCCAGGATCGCCTGCGCGGAGAAGCTTTCTTT	CASSQDRLRGEAFF	-	TRBV4-1	TRBJ1-1	few
TGTGCCAGCAGCCACCGGAGGGAGGGAGAATCGCGTGAAAAACTGTTTTTT	CASSHRREGESREKLFF	-	TRBV7-9	TRBJ1-4	few
TGTGCCAGCAGCCTAGACCGATACAATGAGCAGTTCTTC	CASSLDRYNEQFF	-	TRBV5-4	TRBJ2-1	-
TGCGCCAGCAGCTTTCAGGGGGCTCCCGGGACCCAGTACTTC	CASSFQGAPGTQYF	TRBD1	TRBV5-1	TRBJ2-5	-
TGTGCCAGCATTCGGGGAGTCTACGAGCAGTACTTC	CASIRGVYEQYF	-	TRBV6-1	TRBJ2-7	few
TGCAGCGTGGTCAGGGATAGCTACGAGCAGTACTTC	CSVVRDSYEQYF	-	TRBV29-1	TRBJ2-7	-
TGTGCCAGCAGCTTAGGGGTGGCTAGCGGTAGCACAGATACGCAGTATTTT	CASSLGVASGSTDTQYF	TRBD2	TRBV7-6	TRBJ2-3	-
TGTGCCAGCAGGAGCGGGCTTAACTATAATTCACCCCTCCACTTT	CASRSGLNYNSPLHF	-	TRBV2	TRBJ1-6	-
TGTGCCTGGAGAACAGGGCTTAATCAGCCCCAGCATTTT	CAWRTGLNQPQHF	-	TRBV30	TRBJ1-5	-
TGCGCCAGCAGCCAAGATATCCCGGGGATCAATTCACCCCTCCACTTT	CASSQDIPGINSPLHF	-	TRBV4-1	TRBJ1-6	few
TGTGCCAGCAGCCAATTGGGACAGTCGAACACTGAAGCTTTCTTT	CASSQLGQSNTEAFF	TRBD1	TRBV14	TRBJ1-1	-
TGTGCCAGCAGCTGGGGACTAGCGGGGGGGCTTTCCTACGAGCAGTACTTC	CASSWGLAGGLSYEQYF	TRBD2	TRBV5-6	TRBJ2-7	-
TGTGCCAGCAGGTCCGGAGCGGGGGGGTTGTCCTACAATGAGCAGTTCTTC	CASRSGAGGLSYNEQFF	TRBD2	TRBV28	TRBJ2-1	few
TGTGCCAGCAGTTACGACTCGTCGTATCAGCCCCAGCATTTT	CASSYDSSYQPQHF	-	TRBV6-5	TRBJ1-5	few
TGTGCCAGCAACAATCTTCGGCTTGACTTTGGAAACACCATATATTTT	CASNNLRLDFGNTIYF	-	TRBV7-8	TRBJ1-3	-
TGTGCCAGCAGTTTGGGACAAAATAGCAATCAGCCCCAGCATTTT	CASSLGQNSNQPQHF	-	TRBV27	TRBJ1-5	-
TGTGCCAGCAGTTTTGAAGGGACAGGCCACAATCAGCCCCAGCATTTT	CASSFEGTGHNQPQHF	TRBD1	TRBV28	TRBJ1-5	-
TGTGCCAGCAGTTCGACTAGTTCCCAGGGCCGCGGCTACACCTTC	CASSSTSSQGRGYTF	-	TRBV28	TRBJ1-2	-
TGTGCCAGCAGCCGTCTTGGACAGGGGAGTCAAGAGACCCAGTACTTC	CASSRLGQGSQETQYF	TRBD1	TRBV7-8	TRBJ2-5	-